This T cell receptor beta chain was obtained from a study of molecular identifiers for immune sequencing clone quantification. The table lists this clonotype with many counts. What it recognizes is unknown. Making the bulk TCR libraries relied on previously described methods and listed TCR primers. MiXCR, run by TCRdb on the PCR reads, gives a single entry per CDR3 protein. The sample yields approximately 670,000 distinct CDR3 sequences, just under 20% seen once. Naive CD8 sequencing libraries were generated from approximately 20,000 to 1,000,000 sorted cells, with 10%, 30% or 50% RNA as input. A CD8+CD4-CCR7+CD45RA+ phenotype served as the sorting definition for naive CD8 T cells. General study results and limits: Beyond 20 RNA copies, clones held over 98% of effector molecules, compared with under 1% in naive cells.

The length of the CDR3 is 14 residues. CDR1 is KGHSY and CDR2 is FQNENV in the germline V gene. V gave up 0 bases and J gave up 3 bases, with 8 bases separating them. This TCR derives from a human donor in good health. Some libraries in this study had Jurkat cell RNA spiked in. The chain carries TRBV16 and TRBJ1-2; D is unresolved. The sample comprised naive CD8+ T cells from blood, with Jurkat cell RNA spiked in. Described subset: FACS-sorted CD8+CD4-CCR7+CD45RA+ naive T cells. The CDR3 bases are TGTGCCAGCAGCCAATCCAGGCTAGACTATGGCTACACCTTC. Its translation: CASSQSRLDYGYTF.